The 25 T cell receptor beta chains below come from one sample, sequenced in a study of blood T cell repertoires in COVID-19. TCRdb's table, derived via immunoSEQ multiplex PCR, lists solely in-frame clones and lacks some. The table shows 200,000 to 300,000 clones, with 75% to 85% occurring only once. Sequencing was carried out using peripheral blood. Every receptor here comes from a woman over 75 with COVID-19, enrolled during active disease.

CDR3 residues: CASSQEGGSTDTQYF. The CDR3 coding sequence is TGTGCCAGCAGCCAAGAGGGGGGTAGCACAGATACGCAGTATTTT. The rearrangement links TRBV4-2 to TRBJ2-3; D possibly corresponds to TRBD2 (6 bases). Deletions cut 0 bases from V and 0 bases from J, with 7 bases between. Germline V gene sequence: CDR1 LGHNA, CDR2 YNFKEQ. The CDR3 is 15 residues long.

The genes are TRBV6-5 and TRBJ2-3, with 12 bases that match TRBD2. This CDR3 comprises 15 residues. Trimming removed 7 bases from V and 4 bases from J; junction bases left unmatched: 6. Per germline, CDR1 MNHEY and CDR2 SVGAGI. CDR3 sequence (DNA): TGTGCCAGCAACCTAGCGGGGGGGCCGGCAGATACGCAGTATTTT. It codes for CASNLAGGPADTQYF.

The chain combines TRBV27 with TRBJ2-7, with 7 bases lining up with TRBD1. The CDR3 loop spans 13 amino acids. CDR1 is MNHEY, CDR2 SMNVEV, per germline (reference sequence). Losses at the gene ends were 6 bases for V and 4 bases for J; bases not matched to a gene: 6. The CDR3 region is CASSSARGYEQYF. In nucleotides, the CDR3 is TGTGCCAGCAGCTCTGCCAGGGGGTACGAGCAGTACTTC.

The V gene is TRBV7-9, the J gene TRBJ1-6; D is unresolved. This CDR3 is 14 amino acids long. In germline, CDR1 is SEHNR, CDR2 FQNEAQ (reference sequence). V was clipped by 5 bases and J by 10 bases, with 15 bases between them. The CDR3 sequence is CASSQQRTGSPLHF. CDR3 sequence (DNA): TGTGCCAGCAGCCAACAGCGGACGGGGTCACCCCTCCACTTT.

The rearrangement joins TRBV7-2 to TRBJ1-5, with 7 bases lining up with TRBD1. The CDR3 has 13 residues. CDR1 and CDR2 from the germline V gene are SGHTA and FQGNSA. As DNA, the CDR3 is TGTGCGAGCGGGGGATACAGGGGACAGCCCCAGCATTTT. Translating it yields CASGGYRGQPQHF. The complete variable domain, with remaining parts taken from reference TRBV7-2 and TRBJ1-5, reads GAGVSQSPSNKVTEKGKDVELRCDPISGHTALYWYRQSLGQGLEFLIYFQGNSAPDKSGLPSDRFSAERTGGSVSTLTIQRTQQEDSAVYLCASGGYRGQPQHFGDGTRLSIL.

The chain is built from TRBV6-6 and TRBJ1-1, with D perhaps TRBD1 (6 bases). The ends were cut back, 6 bases at V and 2 bases at J, with 16 bases in the middle. Germline V gene sequence: CDR1 MNHNY, CDR2 SVGAGI (reference sequence). CDR3 size: 15 residues. The DNA for the CDR3 is TGTGCCAGCAGCCCGTTTACCGGGACAAACACTGAAGCTTTCTTT. As protein: CASSPFTGTNTEAFF.

The V and J genes are TRBV30 and TRBJ2-2; 16 bases agree with TRBD2. Germline lookup yields CDR1 GTSNPN and CDR2 SVGIG (reference sequence). This CDR3 contains 18 residues. V lost 3 bases, J lost 6 bases, and 10 bases stayed unmatched. CDR3 sequence reads: CAWRGLAGGPRVAGELFF. CDR3 nucleotide sequence: TGTGCCTGGAGGGGACTAGCGGGAGGGCCAAGGGTGGCCGGGGAGCTGTTTTTT.

V is TRBV19 and J is TRBJ1-2; 7 nucleotides align to TRBD1. Unmatched junction bases numbered 12, after V lost 11 bases and J lost 0 bases. This CDR3 is 15 amino acids long. In germline, CDR1 is LNHDA, CDR2 SQIVND (reference sequence). DNA for the CDR3: TGTGCCTCAACATATACGGACAGGACTAACTATGGCTACACCTTC. Translating it yields CASTYTDRTNYGYTF.

The gene calls are TRBV14 and TRBJ1-3, with unresolved D. This CDR3 has 12 amino acids. From germline, CDR1 is SGHDN and CDR2 FVKESK. V lost 9 bases and J lost 2, with 8 bases in between. In DNA, the CDR3 is TGTGCCAGTGGCCAGGCTGGAAACACCATATATTTT. It translates to CASGQAGNTIYF.

The V gene is TRBV9, the J gene TRBJ2-1; D is unresolved. The germline V gene encodes CDR1 SGDLS and CDR2 YYNGEE. V lost 3 bases to trimming and J lost 0 bases, with 19 bases between them. This CDR3 has 18 amino acids. The CDR3 region is CASSGRSPGPSSYNEQFF. The CDR3 DNA reads as TGTGCCAGCAGCGGAAGGTCGCCTGGGCCAAGCTCCTACAATGAGCAGTTCTTC.

The gene calls are TRBV9 and TRBJ1-2; possible D gene TRBD1, 6 bases. CDR3 size: 13 residues. Germline CDR1 reads SGDLS; CDR2 reads YYNGEE. V shed 3 bases and J shed 8 bases, with 14 bases lying between them. CDR3 nucleotides: TGTGCCAGCAGCGCCGGGACAACGAGGGGCTACACCTTC. Its protein is CASSAGTTRGYTF.

The chain joins TRBV7-6 to TRBJ1-1; TRBD1 aligns across 11 bases. Germline CDR1 SGHVS, CDR2 FNYEAQ. The CDR3 loop spans 16 amino acids. The J segment lost 4 bases and the V segment lost 5 bases, leaving 9 bases of the junction unmatched. CDR3 region: CASSPWTGGDSTEAFF. In DNA form, the CDR3 reads TGTGCCAGCAGCCCCTGGACAGGGGGCGATTCCACTGAAGCTTTCTTT.

This chain links TRBV18 with TRBJ1-1; weak D call: TRBD1 (6 bases). The CDR3 contains 15 residues. V lost 1 base and J lost 0, with 9 bases in between. Germline CDR1 reads KGHSH; CDR2 reads LQKENI. The CDR3 DNA sequence: TGTGCCAGCTCACCACGGACAGTAATGAACACTGAAGCTTTCTTT. Protein sequence: CASSPRTVMNTEAFF.

V gene TRBV6-6 combines with J gene TRBJ1-1; D remains unclear. Germline V CDR1 and CDR2: MNHNY, SVGAGI (reference sequence). The CDR3 spans 13 residues. V lost 4 bases and J 1 base, leaving 7 bases between the germline ends. The CDR3 nucleotides read TGTGCCAGCAGTTCCCCGGGGAACACTGAAGCTTTCTTT. Its translation: CASSSPGNTEAFF.

V gene TRBV24-1 combines with J gene TRBJ1-4; 7 nucleotides agree with TRBD1. Trimming cost V 4 bases and J 8 bases; bases outside gene matches: 12. Germline CDR1 is KGHDR and CDR2 is SFDVKD. The CDR3 consists of 16 residues. This CDR3 is CATSDAGAGGWEKLFF. CDR3 DNA sequence: TGTGCCACCAGTGACGCCGGAGCAGGGGGATGGGAAAAACTGTTTTTT.

The chain couples TRBV19 to TRBJ1-5; D may be TRBD1 (5 bases). CDR3 size: 14 residues. CDR1 and CDR2 from the germline V gene are LNHDA and SQIVND (reference sequence). V dropped 10 bases and J dropped 4 bases, with 17 bases sitting between them. CDR3 loop: CATSHRGLNQPQHF. CDR3 sequence (DNA): TGTGCCACCTCTCACCGGGGACTAAATCAGCCCCAGCATTTT. Filled out from reference TRBV19 and TRBJ1-5, the complete variable domain reads DGGITQSPKYLFRKEGQNVTLSCEQNLNHDAMYWYRQDPGQGLRLIYYSQIVNDFQKGDIAEGYSVSREKKESFPLTVTSAQKNPTAFYLCATSHRGLNQPQHFGDGTRLSIL.

This sequence joins TRBV24-1 and TRBJ2-1; D is possibly TRBD1 (6 bases). With 3 bases removed from V and 4 bases from J, the gap between germline ends came to 12 bases. The V gene's germline CDR1 is KGHDR and CDR2 SFDVKD. The CDR3 totals 15 residues. The CDR3 sequence is CATSDPRQAYNEQFF. The CDR3 DNA is TGTGCCACCAGTGATCCCAGACAGGCTTACAATGAGCAGTTCTTC.

This clone was seen only a few times. The chain links TRBV7-2 to TRBJ2-7, with 13 bases that match TRBD2. The length of the CDR3 is 14 residues. The V gene's germline CDR1 is SGHTA and CDR2 FQGNSA. V lost 3 bases to trimming and J lost 4 bases; unmatched junction nucleotides: 0. The CDR3 coding sequence is TGTGCCAGCAGCTTGGGACTAGCGGGGTACGAGCAGTACTTC. Its translation: CASSLGLAGYEQYF.

This chain links TRBV18 with TRBJ2-7; 9 nucleotides line up with TRBD1. The germline V gene encodes CDR1 KGHSH and CDR2 LQKENI. This CDR3 spans 13 amino acids. V shed 6 bases and J 6 bases; nucleotides not matched to a gene: 6. CDR3 loop: CASSLQGAGEQYF. The CDR3 DNA reads as TGTGCCAGCTCGCTACAGGGGGCCGGCGAGCAGTACTTC. Complete variable domain (other parts from reference TRBV18 and TRBJ2-7): NAGVMQNPRHLVRRRGQEARLRCSPMKGHSHVYWYRQLPEEGLKFMVYLQKENIIDESGMPKERFSAEFPKEGPSILRIQQVVRGDSAAYFCASSLQGAGEQYFGPGTRLTVT.

The chain recombines TRBV5-1 with TRBJ1-1; D perhaps matches TRBD1 (5 bases). In germline, CDR1 is SGHRS, CDR2 YFSETQ. V lost 0 bases, J lost 5 bases, and 14 bases lay in between. The CDR3 length is 15 residues. The CDR3: CASSLVKAGQTEAFF. CDR3 DNA: TGCGCCAGCAGCTTGGTAAAGGCAGGGCAGACTGAAGCTTTCTTT.

The chain couples TRBV6-5 to TRBJ1-2, with D uncertain. Deletions cut 2 bases from V and 1 base from J, with 8 bases between. Per germline, CDR1 MNHEY and CDR2 SVGAGI. The CDR3 is 14 amino acids. CDR3 nucleotides: TGTGCCAGCAGTTACCGTGGCTTTAACTATGGCTACACCTTC. Residues: CASSYRGFNYGYTF.

Concerning this clone: Sequence at one end of the junction differs from germline and may be a read error. The DNA of the CDR3 is TGCAGTGCTAGAGATGCGTACTCCGTCTTC. This gives the protein CSARDAYSVF. This chain joins TRBV20-1 and TRBJ1-2; unclear D gene. The CDR3 is made up of 10 amino acids. The V gene's germline CDR1 is DFQATT and CDR2 SNEGSKA (reference sequence).

This chain links TRBV4-2 with TRBJ2-5; D call uncertain. Trimming removed 4 bases from V and 3 bases from J, with 9 bases in between. The length of the CDR3 is 13 residues. CDR1 is LGHNA, CDR2 YNFKEQ, per germline. CDR3 loop: CASSRAAKETQYF. The CDR3 region has the DNA TGTGCCAGCAGCCGTGCAGCGAAAGAGACCCAGTACTTC.

This clone occurred once. The chain is built from TRBV12-3 or TRBV12-4 and TRBJ1-2; tentative D call: TRBD1 (6 bases). Trimming removed 3 bases at V and 8 bases at J, with 13 bases between. The CDR3 totals 13 residues. The CDR3 here is CASSLGGGWGYTF. CDR3 DNA sequence: TGTGCCAGCAGTTTGGGGGGGGGCTGGGGCTACACCTTC.

The rearrangement joins TRBV6-2 or TRBV6-3 to TRBJ1-2; a weak D match, TRBD1 (6 bases). The V gene lost 6 bases and the J gene lost 3 bases, with 11 bases spanning the gap. Germline CDR1 and CDR2: MNHEY and SVGEGT. The CDR3 runs 13 residues. Written as DNA, the CDR3 is TGTGCCAGCAGCGCCCAGGGGCACTATGGCTACACCTTC. This gives the protein CASSAQGHYGYTF.